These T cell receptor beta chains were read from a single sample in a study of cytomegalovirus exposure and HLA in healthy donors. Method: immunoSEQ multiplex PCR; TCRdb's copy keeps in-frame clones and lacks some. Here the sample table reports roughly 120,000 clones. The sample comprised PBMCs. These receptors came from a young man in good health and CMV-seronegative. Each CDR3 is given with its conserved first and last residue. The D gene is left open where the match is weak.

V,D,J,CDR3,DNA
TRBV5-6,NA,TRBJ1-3,CASSLGSSGNTIYF,TGTGCCAGCAGCCTGGGGAGCTCTGGAAACACCATATATTTT
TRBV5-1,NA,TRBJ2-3,CASSLVAGQDTQYF,TGCGCCAGCAGCTTGGTGGCTGGACAAGATACGCAGTATTTT
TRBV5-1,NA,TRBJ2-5,CASSLELGGPGETQYF,TGCGCCAGCAGCTTGGAACTCGGGGGGCCGGGAGAGACCCAGTACTTC
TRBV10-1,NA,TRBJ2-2,CASRDTLTGELFF,TGCGCCAGCAGGGACACCCTCACCGGGGAGCTGTTTTTT
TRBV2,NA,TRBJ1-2,CASSVGQANGYTF,TGTGCCAGCAGTGTGGGGCAGGCCAATGGCTACACCTTC
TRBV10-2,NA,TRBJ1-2,CAIWGDGYTF,TGCGCCATCTGGGGCGATGGCTACACCTTC
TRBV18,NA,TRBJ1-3,CASSGSGNTIYF,TGTGCCAGCTCCGGCTCTGGAAACACCATATATTTT
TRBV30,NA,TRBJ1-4,CACPGGGNEKLFF,TGTGCCTGCCCTGGCGGGGGGAATGAAAAACTGTTTTTT
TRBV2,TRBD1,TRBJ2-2,CANGQGSNTGELFF,TGTGCCAACGGACAGGGATCGAACACCGGGGAGCTGTTTTTT
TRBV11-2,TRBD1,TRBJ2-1,CASSPTRDRTYNEQFF,TGTGCCAGCAGCCCGACCCGGGACAGGACCTACAATGAGCAGTTCTTC
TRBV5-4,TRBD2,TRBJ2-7,CASSGGLAGYEQYF,TGTGCCAGCAGCGGGGGACTAGCGGGCTACGAGCAGTACTTC
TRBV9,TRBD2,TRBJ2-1,CASSPPGLAWNEQFF,TGTGCCAGCAGCCCCCCGGGACTAGCATGGAATGAGCAGTTCTTC
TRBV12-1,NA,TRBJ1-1,CASSFERGRGRSDTEAFF,TGTGCCAGCAGCTTCGAGCGGGGCAGGGGACGTTCTGACACTGAAGCTTTCTTT
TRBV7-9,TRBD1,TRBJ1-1,CASAPDRDGMNTEAFF,TGTGCCAGCGCCCCCGACAGGGATGGGATGAACACTGAAGCTTTCTTT
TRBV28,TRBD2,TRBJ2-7,CASSPALAGSYEQYF,TGTGCCAGCAGCCCTGCCTTAGCGGGTTCCTACGAGCAGTACTTC
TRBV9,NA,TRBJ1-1,CASSRASAIENTEAFF,TGTGCCAGCAGTCGTGCGTCCGCAATAGAGAACACTGAAGCTTTCTTT
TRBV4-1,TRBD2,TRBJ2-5,CASSRRLAGNQETQYF,TGCGCCAGCAGCCGCCGACTAGCGGGGAACCAAGAGACCCAGTACTTC
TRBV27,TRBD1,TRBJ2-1,CASSHRGPYNEQFF,TGTGCCAGCTCCCACAGGGGTCCCTACAATGAGCAGTTCTTC
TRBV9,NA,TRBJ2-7,CASSPPPPSQEQYF,TGTGCCAGCAGCCCACCGCCTCCTTCCCAGGAGCAGTACTTC
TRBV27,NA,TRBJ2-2,CASSRGTGELFF,TGTGCCAGCAGCCGGGGTACCGGGGAGCTGTTTTTT
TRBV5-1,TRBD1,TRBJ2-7,CASSSMTGDEQYF,TGCGCCAGCAGCTCGATGACAGGGGACGAGCAGTACTTC
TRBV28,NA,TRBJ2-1,CASSPLTRSQFF,TGTGCCAGCAGTCCTTTGACTAGATCGCAGTTCTTC
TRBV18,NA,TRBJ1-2,CASSPDGQKTFYGYTF,TGTGCCAGCTCACCGGATGGACAGAAGACCTTTTATGGCTACACCTTC
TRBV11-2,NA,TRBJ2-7,CASSNSIRGSYEQYF,TGTGCCAGCAGTAATAGTATCCGGGGGTCCTACGAGCAGTACTTC
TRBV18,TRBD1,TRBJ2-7,CASSPPSQTGGDEQYF,TGTGCCAGCTCACCACCCAGCCAAACAGGGGGTGACGAGCAGTACTTC
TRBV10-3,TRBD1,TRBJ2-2,CAISQIQGQGNTGELFF,TGTGCCATCAGTCAAATACAAGGACAGGGGAACACCGGGGAGCTGTTTTTT
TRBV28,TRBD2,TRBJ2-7,CASTIAGGTYEQYF,TGTGCCAGCACTATAGCGGGGGGCACCTACGAGCAGTACTTC
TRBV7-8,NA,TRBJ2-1,CASSLVPGNIYNEQFF,TGTGCCAGCAGCTTAGTTCCAGGGAACATCTACAATGAGCAGTTCTTC
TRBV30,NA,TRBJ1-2,CAFSQGRSGVYDGYTF,TGTGCCTTTTCTCAGGGTCGGAGCGGGGTCTATGATGGCTACACCTTC
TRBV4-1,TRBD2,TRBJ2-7,CASSPPTLAGGYEQYF,TGCGCCAGCAGCCCCCCAACTCTAGCGGGGGGCTACGAGCAGTACTTC
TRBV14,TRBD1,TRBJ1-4,CASSQGQGIEKLFF,TGTGCCAGCAGCCAAGGACAGGGGATTGAAAAACTGTTTTTT
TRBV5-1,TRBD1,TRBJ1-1,CASSLWTGVNTEAFF,TGCGCCAGCAGCTTATGGACAGGAGTGAACACTGAAGCTTTCTTT
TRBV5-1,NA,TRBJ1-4,CASRQNNEKLFF,TGCGCCAGCAGACAGAATAATGAAAAACTGTTTTTT
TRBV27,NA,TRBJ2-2,CASSSPLAGPRSGELFF,TGTGCCAGCAGTTCCCCACTGGCGGGACCCCGGTCCGGGGAGCTGTTTTTT
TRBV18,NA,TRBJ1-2,CASSPLRNSKATNYGYTF,TGTGCCAGCTCACCATTGAGGAACTCAAAGGCCACTAACTATGGCTACACCTTC
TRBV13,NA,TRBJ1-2,CASSFGSNYGYTF,TGTGCCAGCAGCTTCGGCTCTAACTACGGCTACACCTTC
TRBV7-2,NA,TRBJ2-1,CASGQEGSYNEQFF,TGTGCCAGCGGACAGGAGGGCTCCTACAATGAGCAGTTCTTC
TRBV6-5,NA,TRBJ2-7,CASSYSRGGTYEQYF,TGTGCCAGCAGTTACTCCAGAGGGGGTACCTACGAGCAGTACTTC
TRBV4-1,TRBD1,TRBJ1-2,CASSQGQGAFYGYTF,TGCGCCAGCAGCCAGGGACAGGGGGCTTTCTATGGCTACACCTTC
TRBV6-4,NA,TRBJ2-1,CASSPDRGNNEQFF,TGTGCCAGCAGTCCGGACAGAGGCAACAATGAGCAGTTCTTC
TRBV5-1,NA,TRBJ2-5,CASSLAGNREETQYF,TGCGCCAGCAGCTTGGCCGGGAACAGAGAAGAGACCCAGTACTTC
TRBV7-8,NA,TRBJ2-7,CASSLSAGRYEQYF,TGTGCCAGCAGCTTGTCGGCAGGTCGCTACGAGCAGTACTTC